The 2 T cell receptor beta chains presented below share a single source sample, sequenced in a study of read filtering for tumor transcriptome and immune sequencing. Molecular barcoded adaptors covering alpha/delta and beta/gamma chains were used on approximately 400 ng RNA. TCRdb reprocessed the reads with MiXCR, giving one entry per CDR3 protein. The table includes approximately 24,000 distinct CDR3 sequences, about 20% detected once. Sequenced material: a population of CD138-negative cells sorted from bone marrow. Receptors were obtained from a donor aged 40 or over with multiple myeloma.

This clonotype was seen many times. The rearrangement joins TRBV20-1 to TRBJ1-1; 9 positions agree with TRBD1. CDR1 and CDR2 from the germline V gene are DFQATT and SNEGSKA (reference sequence). The junction had 9 bases not matched to a gene; V was cut back by 3 bases and J by 1 base. This CDR3 is built from 16 residues. As DNA, the CDR3 is TGCAGTGCTAGCCCCGGGACAGGGACAAGGAACACTGAAGCTTTCTTT. Amino acid sequence: CSASPGTGTRNTEAFF.

The chain uses TRBV6-6 and TRBJ2-7, with TRBD1 matching over 7 bases. This CDR3 spans 12 amino acids. V shed 5 bases and J 5 bases; nucleotides not matched to a gene: 3. The germline gives CDR1 MNHNY, CDR2 SVGAGI (reference sequence). Here the CDR3 DNA reads TGTGCCAGCAGTCAACAGGGGAACGAGCAGTACTTC. Protein: CASSQQGNEQYF.